The 17 T cell receptor beta chains below all came from one sample that was sequenced in a study of CD8 T cells in Susac syndrome. Random hexamers served to reverse transcribe roughly 0.5 to 1 ug RNA. TCRdb re-called the immunoSEQ multiplex PCR reads with MiXCR, one entry per CDR3 protein. The sample gives 130,000 to 150,000 distinct CDR3 sequences, approximately 93% of which show up once; approximately 0.25% is in the top ten. The sequenced sample was CD8+ T cells from PBMCs. The receptors stem from a human donor in good health.

This clonotype has more than one count but fewer than ten. This chain links TRBV29-1 with TRBJ2-2; no firm D call. Germline CDR1 reads SQVTM; CDR2 reads ANQGSEA. The CDR3 extends over 13 amino acids. The V end was cut by 7 bases, the J end by 0 bases, with 9 bases between. The CDR3 nucleotides read TGCAGCGCCCCTAGGCCGAACACCGGGGAGCTGTTTTTT. Encoded protein: CSAPRPNTGELFF.

This CDR3 reads CASSLGLLAGPEQYF. In DNA form, the CDR3 reads TGTGCCAGCAGTTTAGGTCTGCTAGCGGGCCCCGAGCAGTACTTC. The chain carries TRBV28 and TRBJ2-7, with 8 bases identical to TRBD2. Germline lookup yields CDR1 MDHEN and CDR2 SYDVKM. The CDR3 is 15 amino acids. J was trimmed by 6 bases and V by 2 bases; bases with no gene match: 9.

The chain has TRBV6-1 and TRBJ1-1; 7 bases fit TRBD1. From germline, CDR1 is MNHNS and CDR2 SASEGT. The junction had 10 bases not matched to a gene; V was cut back by 3 bases and J by 3 bases. This CDR3 contains 16 residues. This CDR3 is CASSDPGGGLDTEAFF. The CDR3 bases are TGTGCCAGCAGTGACCCCGGAGGGGGCCTCGACACTGAAGCTTTCTTT.

The rearrangement links TRBV7-9 to TRBJ2-5; D is unresolved. Germline CDR1 SEHNR, CDR2 FQNEAQ (reference sequence). This CDR3 is 12 amino acids long. V was clipped by 3 bases and J by 3 bases, with 5 bases between them. CDR3 sequence: CASSFPEETQYF. Written as DNA, the CDR3 is TGTGCCAGCAGCTTTCCAGAAGAGACCCAGTACTTC.

This clonotype has more than one count but fewer than ten. This chain links TRBV11-2 with TRBJ2-5; D ambiguous. Germline CDR1 is SGHAT and CDR2 is FQNNGV. V lost 5 bases and J 0 bases, leaving 7 bases between the germline ends. The CDR3 runs 13 residues. The CDR3 sequence: CASSPEYQETQYF. CDR3 coding DNA: TGTGCCAGCAGCCCGGAGTACCAAGAGACCCAGTACTTC. Based on the CDR3 plus reference TRBV11-2 and TRBJ2-5, the full variable domain is EAGVAQSPRYKIIEKRQSVAFWCNPISGHATLYWYQQILGQGPKLLIQFQNNGVVDDSQLPKDRFSAERLKGVDSTLKIQPAKLEDSAVYLCASSPEYQETQYFGPGTRLLVL.

This clonotype appeared a single time. The V gene is TRBV14, the J gene TRBJ2-1; 11 nucleotides agree with TRBD2. Germline lookup yields CDR1 SGHDN and CDR2 FVKESK. This CDR3 is 16 amino acids long. The V and J ends lost 3 bases and 5 bases, in that order; junction bases with no gene match: 6. The CDR3 nucleotides read TGTGCCAGCAGCCAGGAACTAGCGGGAGAACACAATGAGCAGTTCTTC. This sequence encodes CASSQELAGEHNEQFF.

The V gene is TRBV12-3 or TRBV12-4, the J gene TRBJ1-5, with unresolved D. V dropped 5 bases and J dropped 1 base, with 6 bases sitting between them. The CDR3 is 13 residues long. The CDR3 spells CASSRWSNQPQHF. CDR3 sequence (DNA): TGTGCCAGCAGTAGGTGGAGCAATCAGCCCCAGCATTTT.

This chain uses TRBV29-1 with TRBJ1-1; a possible D gene is TRBD1 (5 bases). Per germline, CDR1 SQVTM and CDR2 ANQGSEA. This CDR3 region has 12 residues. V was clipped by 7 bases and J by 3 bases, with 12 bases between them. Written as DNA, the CDR3 is TGCAGCGCCTTGGGGCGGTACACTGAAGCTTTCTTT. It codes for CSALGRYTEAFF. Full variable domain (outside the CDR3, taken from reference TRBV29-1 and TRBJ1-1): SAVISQKPSRDICQRGTSLTIQCQVDSQVTMMFWYRQQPGQSLTLIATANQGSEATYESGFVIDKFPISRPNLTFSTLTVSNMSPEDSSIYLCSALGRYTEAFFGQGTRLTVV.

The V gene is TRBV6-5, the J gene TRBJ1-1; D is ambiguous. The CDR3 runs 14 residues. Germline CDR1 is MNHEY and CDR2 is SVGAGI. The V end was cut by 2 bases, the J end by 1 base, with 8 bases between. The CDR3 sequence: CASSYHWRNTEAFF. CDR3 bases: TGTGCCAGCAGTTACCATTGGCGGAACACTGAAGCTTTCTTT.

CDR3 region: CASSSGTTREAFF. CDR3 in DNA: TGTGCCAGCAGTTCCGGGACAACCCGCGAAGCTTTCTTT. This chain uses TRBV27 with TRBJ1-1, with a weak D call TRBD1 (6 bases). In germline, CDR1 is MNHEY, CDR2 SMNVEV (reference sequence). The CDR3 length is 13 residues. V was trimmed by 4 bases and J by 8 bases, leaving 14 bases between them.

The CDR3: CASSLTGGSEAFF. CDR3 coding DNA: TGTGCCAGCAGTTTAACGGGGGGCTCTGAAGCTTTCTTT. The chain links TRBV27 to TRBJ1-1; weak D call: TRBD1 (6 bases). Germline V CDR1 and CDR2: MNHEY, SMNVEV (reference sequence). The CDR3 consists of 13 residues. The V gene lost 2 bases and the J gene lost 6 bases, with 10 bases spanning the gap.

The rearrangement links TRBV4-3 to TRBJ2-7; D may correspond to TRBD1 or TRBD2 (5 bases each). This CDR3 has 16 residues. Germline CDR1 reads LGHNA; CDR2 reads YSLEER. V was cut by 0 bases and J by 4 bases, with 16 bases left in between. Here the CDR3 reads CASSQDWPLGPYEQYF. CDR3 bases: TGCGCCAGCAGCCAAGATTGGCCGTTGGGACCTTACGAGCAGTACTTC.

In this sample, this clonotype turned up a few times. The chain recombines TRBV27 with TRBJ1-2, with TRBD1 as a possible D gene (5 bases). The CDR3 has 14 amino acids. V lost 0 bases, J lost 5 bases, and 10 bases lay in between. In germline, CDR1 is MNHEY, CDR2 SMNVEV (reference sequence). CDR3 bases: TGTGCCAGCAGTTTATCGGGGACGGCGTATGGCTACACCTTC. This encodes CASSLSGTAYGYTF.

This chain links TRBV15 with TRBJ2-1; D gene uncertain. The CDR3 has 14 residues. The V gene lost 0 bases and the J gene lost 2 bases, with 5 bases spanning the gap. Germline V gene sequence: CDR1 LNHNV, CDR2 YYDKDF (reference sequence). The CDR3 DNA is TGTGCCACCAGCAGAGACCGGACCTACAATGAGCAGTTCTTC. This sequence encodes CATSRDRTYNEQFF.

The J gene is TRBJ2-1, the V gene TRBV6-2 or TRBV6-3, with D tentatively TRBD1 (5 bases). V dropped 8 bases and J dropped 0 bases, with 8 bases sitting between them. The CDR3 is 13 residues long. From germline, CDR1 is MNHEY and CDR2 SVGEGT. The CDR3 loop is CASDTGSYNEQFF. The CDR3 coding sequence is TGTGCCAGCGACACAGGCTCCTACAATGAGCAGTTCTTC.

The rearrangement links TRBV9 to TRBJ2-2; the D gene is possibly TRBD1 (5 bases). V was shortened by 0 bases and J by 5 bases, with 8 bases between the two germline ends. This CDR3 has 14 residues. In germline, CDR1 is SGDLS, CDR2 YYNGEE. CDR3 bases: TGTGCCAGCAGCGTAGCGTACAGGACCGGGGAGCTGTTTTTT. Encoded protein: CASSVAYRTGELFF.

In nucleotides, the CDR3 is TGTGCCAGCAGTTTATCAATGGGGACAACTGAAGCTTTCTTT. This encodes CASSLSMGTTEAFF. This chain connects TRBV28 to TRBJ1-1; D perhaps matches TRBD1 (6 bases). Trimming removed 1 base at V and 5 bases at J, with 11 bases between. The CDR3 totals 14 residues. CDR1 and CDR2 (germline): MDHEN, SYDVKM.